The rows below give T cell receptor beta chains drawn from one sample of a study of control samples from healthy donors and cancer patients. Measured with immunoSEQ multiplex PCR; TCRdb has only the in-frame clones, and not every one. Here the sample spans 90,000 to 100,000 clones, about 88% being singletons. The sequenced material came from blood. The receptors stem from a woman between 65 and 79 years old in good health. The CDR3 runs from the conserved cysteine through the conserved F or W. A D gene is named only where the DNA matches it firmly. The size of a clone is reported for some rows only, either as once, few or many, or as a class for expanded clones.

-	TRBV19	-	TRBJ1-5	CASSIGGGQPQHF	TGTGCCAGTAGTATAGGGGGGGGTCAGCCCCAGCATTTT
-	TRBV4-2	-	TRBJ1-1	CASSRETDSRGAFF	TGTGCCAGCAGCCGAGAGACAGACTCCAGGGGAGCTTTCTTT
-	TRBV7-9	-	TRBJ2-5	CASSLEALETQYF	TGTGCCAGCAGCTTAGAAGCGTTGGAGACCCAGTACTTC
TRBD2	TRBV30	-	TRBJ2-5	CAWDRSGGETQYF	TGTGCCTGGGATAGAAGCGGGGGAGAGACCCAGTACTTC
TRBD2	TRBV30	-	TRBJ2-3	CASSSGRGGDTDTQYF	TGTGCCTCTTCTAGCGGGAGAGGAGGAGACACAGATACGCAGTATTTT
-	TRBV6-1	-	TRBJ2-3	CASSDASTDTQYF	TGTGCCAGCAGTGATGCAAGCACAGATACGCAGTATTTT
-	TRBV10-3	-	TRBJ1-3	CAISPPSTGNTIYF	TGTGCCATCAGCCCACCCTCTACCGGAAACACCATATATTTT
-	TRBV15	many	TRBJ1-2	CATSRGDTGRNYGYTF	TGTGCCACCAGCAGAGGAGACACAGGGAGGAACTATGGCTACACCTTC
-	TRBV3-1/TRBV3-2	few	TRBJ2-7	CASSQPGRVDEQYF	TGTGCCAGCAGCCAACCGGGCAGGGTTGACGAGCAGTACTTC
-	TRBV7-9	-	TRBJ1-1	CASSLVHSYTEAFF	TGTGCCAGCAGCTTAGTTCATTCTTACACTGAAGCTTTCTTT
-	TRBV19	-	TRBJ2-7	CASSTTGSTYEQYF	TGTGCCAGTTCGACAACCGGGTCTACCTACGAGCAGTACTTC
-	TRBV5-5	-	TRBJ1-5	CASSLAEGFYQPQHF	TGTGCCAGCAGCTTGGCCGAAGGCTTTTATCAGCCCCAGCATTTT
-	TRBV3-1/TRBV3-2	-	TRBJ1-3	CASSRLSGAGNTIYF	TGTGCCAGCAGCCGCCTATCAGGGGCTGGAAACACCATATATTTT
-	TRBV2	-	TRBJ2-7	CASSIRGGNEQYF	TGTGCCAGCAGTATCAGGGGAGGGAACGAGCAGTACTTC
-	TRBV5-1	-	TRBJ2-1	CASSSLQNNEQFF	TGCGCCAGCAGCTCCCTACAGAACAATGAGCAGTTCTTC
-	TRBV15	-	TRBJ1-1	CATSITPLQNTEAFF	TGTGCCACCAGCATTACCCCCCTACAAAACACTGAAGCTTTCTTT
-	TRBV9	-	TRBJ1-4	CASSRTTNGEKLFF	TGTGCCAGCAGCCGCACCACCAACGGAGAAAAACTGTTTTTT
-	TRBV4-3	-	TRBJ1-1	CASSQDMGTNTEAFF	TGCGCCAGCAGCCAAGATATGGGGACAAACACTGAAGCTTTCTTT
-	TRBV11-3	-	TRBJ2-2	CASSEGHAGELFF	TGTGCCAGCAGCGAGGGGCATGCCGGGGAGCTGTTTTTT
-	TRBV5-1	-	TRBJ1-1	CASSLATANTEAFF	TGCGCCAGCAGCTTGGCTACAGCGAACACTGAAGCTTTCTTT
-	TRBV11-2	-	TRBJ1-1	CASRFRGNTEAFF	TGTGCCAGCAGATTTAGGGGGAACACTGAAGCTTTCTTT
-	TRBV12-3/TRBV12-4	-	TRBJ1-1	CASSSTLNTEAFF	TGTGCCAGCAGTTCGACCTTGAACACTGAAGCTTTCTTT
TRBD2	TRBV10-3	-	TRBJ2-3	CAISERPSGTIDTQYF	TGTGCCATCAGTGAACGTCCTAGCGGGACTATAGATACGCAGTATTTT
-	TRBV12-3/TRBV12-4	-	TRBJ1-2	CASSLDTFYGYTF	TGTGCCAGCAGTTTAGACACCTTCTATGGCTACACCTTC
-	TRBV15	-	TRBJ1-1	CATSRGDLRTEAFF	TGTGCCACCAGCAGAGGAGATTTAAGGACTGAAGCTTTCTTT
TRBD2	TRBV30	-	TRBJ2-1	CAWNFGTSGYNEQFF	TGTGCCTGGAACTTTGGGACTAGCGGGTACAATGAGCAGTTCTTC
-	TRBV15	-	TRBJ1-1	CATSRDKTDEAFF	TGTGCCACCAGCAGAGACAAGACAGATGAAGCTTTCTTT
TRBD1	TRBV5-6	-	TRBJ2-1	CASSFPGQGRPNEQFF	TGTGCCAGCAGCTTCCCCGGACAGGGTAGGCCCAATGAGCAGTTCTTC
-	TRBV7-2	-	TRBJ2-3	CASSFYSEPTDTQYF	TGTGCCAGCAGCTTTTACAGCGAACCTACAGATACGCAGTATTTT
TRBD1	TRBV11-2	-	TRBJ1-1	CASSSTGRTEAFF	TGTGCCAGCAGCTCGACAGGGAGGACTGAAGCTTTCTTT
TRBD1	TRBV3-1/TRBV3-2	-	TRBJ2-2	CASSLRQGGNGELFF	TGTGCCAGCAGCCTCCGACAGGGGGGGAACGGGGAGCTGTTTTTT
-	TRBV14	-	TRBJ1-1	CASTAGGVNLGTEAFF	TGTGCCAGCACCGCTGGAGGGGTTAATTTGGGAACTGAAGCTTTCTTT
-	TRBV21-1	-	TRBJ2-7	CASSRGRAHEQYF	TGTGCCAGCAGCAGAGGCAGGGCCCACGAGCAGTACTTC
-	TRBV5-1	-	TRBJ1-5	CASSLGQNQPQHF	TGCGCCAGCAGCTTGGGACAGAATCAGCCCCAGCATTTT
-	TRBV5-1	-	TRBJ2-1	CASSKVYQSDNEQFF	TGCGCCAGCAGCAAGGTTTACCAGTCGGACAATGAGCAGTTCTTC
-	TRBV5-1	few	TRBJ2-5	CASSLSGGLIAQETQYF	TGCGCCAGCAGCTTGTCGGGCGGCTTAATCGCCCAAGAGACCCAGTACTTC
TRBD1	TRBV9	-	TRBJ1-1	CASSVGTGRDTEAFF	TGTGCCAGCAGCGTAGGGACAGGGCGCGACACTGAAGCTTTCTTT
-	TRBV6-5	-	TRBJ1-1	CASSLEGGGTEAFF	TGTGCCAGCAGCCTGGAGGGTGGGGGCACTGAAGCTTTCTTT
-	TRBV7-6	-	TRBJ2-1	CASSSRSTGASVSSYNEQFF	TGTGCCAGCAGCTCACGATCGACGGGGGCTAGCGTCAGCTCCTACAATGAGCAGTTCTTC
TRBD1	TRBV5-1	-	TRBJ1-2	CASSLGDRPRDYGYTF	TGCGCCAGCAGCTTGGGGGACAGGCCCCGCGACTATGGCTACACCTTC
-	TRBV29-1	-	TRBJ1-2	CSVMTANYGYTF	TGCAGCGTCATGACAGCTAACTATGGCTACACCTTC
-	TRBV28	-	TRBJ2-5	CASSSPGVSQETQYF	TGTGCCAGCAGTTCCCCGGGAGTATCTCAAGAGACCCAGTACTTC
-	TRBV19	-	TRBJ1-5	CASSRLQGPGQPQHF	TGTGCCAGTAGTCGCCTTCAGGGCCCGGGTCAGCCCCAGCATTTT